This TCR beta chain was documented in a study of CD8+CD57+ T cells in acquired aplastic anemia. Comments on this clonotype: Its antigen is unknown.

Profiling of TCR beta VDJ combinations and CDR3 sequences used genomic DNA as template. One entry per CDR3 protein results from TCRdb running MiXCR on the reads. There are 100,000 to 150,000 distinct CDR3 sequences in the sample; roughly 40% occur only once, and 7.5% to 9.5% lies in the top ten. Study conclusions and caveats: Sharing between patients and controls was observed for around 30 CD8+ CDR3 sequences.

In germline, CDR1 is ENHRY, CDR2 SYGVKD. The CDR3 has 16 amino acids. The V and J ends lost 3 bases and 0 bases respectively, with 12 bases between them. Sequencing was performed on sorted CD4+, CD8+, or CD8+CD57+ T cells (not recorded which) from PBMCs. The rearrangement joins TRBV10-3 to TRBJ2-1; D tentatively reads TRBD1 or TRBD2 (5 bases each). The sequence was collected from a human donor in good health, serving as a control. CDR3 protein: CAISDPEGNSYNEQFF. The CDR3 DNA sequence: TGTGCCATCAGTGATCCCGAGGGGAACTCCTACAATGAGCAGTTCTTC.